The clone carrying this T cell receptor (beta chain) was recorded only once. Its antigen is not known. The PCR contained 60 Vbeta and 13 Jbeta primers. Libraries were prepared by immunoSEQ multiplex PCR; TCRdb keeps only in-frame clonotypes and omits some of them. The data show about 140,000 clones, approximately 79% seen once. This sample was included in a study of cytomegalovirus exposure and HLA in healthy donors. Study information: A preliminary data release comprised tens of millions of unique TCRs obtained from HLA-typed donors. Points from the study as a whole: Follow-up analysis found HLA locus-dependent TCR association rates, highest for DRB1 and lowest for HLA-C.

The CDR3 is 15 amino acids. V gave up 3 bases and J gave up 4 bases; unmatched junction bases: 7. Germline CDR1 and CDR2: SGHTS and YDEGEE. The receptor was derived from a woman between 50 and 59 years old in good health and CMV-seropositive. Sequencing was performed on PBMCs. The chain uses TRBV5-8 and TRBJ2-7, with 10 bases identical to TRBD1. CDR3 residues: CASSYPGTGVYEQYF. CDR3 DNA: TGTGCCAGCAGCTATCCCGGGACAGGGGTTTACGAGCAGTACTTC. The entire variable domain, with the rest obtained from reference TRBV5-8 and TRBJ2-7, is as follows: EAGVTQSPTHLIKTRGQQATLRCSPISGHTSVYWYQQALGLGLQFLLWYDEGEERNRGNFPPRFSGRQFPNYSSELNVNALELEDSALYLCASSYPGTGVYEQYFGPGTRLTVT.